The next 7 T cell receptor beta chains were all read from a single sample in a study of cytomegalovirus exposure and HLA in healthy donors. PCR primers comprised 60 Vbeta and 13 Jbeta primers. Some clones are missing from TCRdb's copy, which holds only in-frame ones; the method was immunoSEQ multiplex PCR. The profile covers 63,000 or so clones, with around 73% appearing a single time and 5.4% taken by the ten largest. Sequencing used PBMCs. The receptors here all came from a middle-aged man in good health and CMV-seronegative.

The chain employs TRBV19 and TRBJ2-3; D is perhaps TRBD1 (6 bases). CDR1 is LNHDA, CDR2 SQIVND, per germline (reference sequence). Trimming cost V 5 bases and J 4 bases, with 16 bases left between them. This CDR3 comprises 15 residues. In DNA, the CDR3 is TGTGCCAGTAGTCCCCCGACAGGATTTGCAGATACGCAGTATTTT. Amino acids: CASSPPTGFADTQYF.

V and J are TRBV7-2 and TRBJ2-2, with 9 positions matching TRBD2. CDR1 SGHTA and CDR2 FQGNSA come from the germline V gene. There are 17 residues in the CDR3. Trimming at V came to 2 bases and at J to 5 bases, leaving 9 bases not matched to a gene. The CDR3 DNA follows: TGTGCCAGCAGCTTAAGTGCGCGGGGGGGCCGGACCGGGGAGCTGTTTTTT. Amino acids: CASSLSARGGRTGELFF.

A few counts support this clone. This rearrangement joins TRBV2 to TRBJ2-3; 8 bases map to TRBD2. The J segment lost 1 base and the V segment lost 6 bases, leaving 6 bases of the junction unmatched. Per the germline V gene, CDR1 is SNHLY and CDR2 is FYNNEI. The CDR3 has 15 amino acids. For the CDR3, the DNA is TGTGCCAGCAGCCTCGGGGGGGCTCGCACAGATACGCAGTATTTT. The encoded protein is CASSLGGARTDTQYF.

The V call is TRBV10-1, the J call TRBJ2-1, with 9 bases fitting TRBD2. CDR1 and CDR2 from the germline V gene are WNHNN and SYGVQD (reference sequence). Trimming took 8 bases from V and 8 from J; bases not matched to a gene: 16. The CDR3 extends over 16 amino acids. CDR3 loop: CASGQLAGGPRYEQFF. The DNA for the CDR3 is TGCGCCAGCGGCCAGTTGGCGGGGGGGCCTCGTTATGAGCAGTTCTTC.

In DNA form, the CDR3 reads TGCGCCAGCAGCTTGGATTGGCTAGCGGGGGACCCCACAGATACGCAGTATTTT. Translating it yields CASSLDWLAGDPTDTQYF. This chain uses TRBV5-1 with TRBJ2-3, with 10 bases identical to TRBD2. With 0 bases clipped from V and 2 bases from J, the junction kept 9 bases outside the gene matches. CDR1 is SGHRS and CDR2 is YFSETQ in the germline V gene. The CDR3 contains 18 residues.

J is TRBJ1-1 and V is TRBV7-9; D not certain. Germline CDR1 and CDR2: SEHNR and FQNEAQ (reference sequence). V lost 6 bases and J 5 bases, leaving 10 bases between the germline ends. This CDR3 has 12 residues. The CDR3: CASSLSGTEAFF. CDR3 DNA: TGTGCCAGCAGTCTCAGCGGTACTGAAGCTTTCTTT.

V and J are TRBV25-1 and TRBJ1-6, with a weak D call TRBD1 (5 bases). CDR3 length: 12 residues. The V end was cut by 4 bases, the J end by 12 bases, with 10 bases between. In germline, CDR1 is MGHDK, CDR2 SYGVNS. The CDR3 region has the DNA TGTGCCAGCAGTGGCGGCGGGGGACCCCTCCACTTT. It translates to CASSGGGGPLHF.